These T cell receptor beta chains were read from a single sample in a study of spatial heterogeneity in lung cancer. Each CDR3 protein gets one entry after TCRdb re-called the 5' RACE reads with MiXCR. The sample has tens of thousands of distinct CDR3 sequences, approximately 6.8% seen once. The source was PBMCs, collected at surgery. The receptors come from a female donor with early-stage non-small cell lung cancer. The CDR3 runs from the conserved cysteine through the conserved F or W. D genes are given only for firm matches. Clone size is given for some rows only: seen once, a few or many times, or a class if the clone is expanded.

>many|TRBV10-2|TRBJ2-3|.
TGCGCCAGCAGCCTGGGAATCGGGAGCACAGATACGCAGTATTTT
CASSLGIGSTDTQYF
>many|TRBV9|TRBJ2-5|TRBD2
TGTGCCAGCAGCGTAGCTGACACTAGCGGGCAAGAGACCCAGTACTTC
CASSVADTSGQETQYF
>many|TRBV6-2/TRBV6-3|TRBJ2-7|TRBD1
TGTGCCAGCAGAAGGACAGGAGTCTACGAGCAGTACTTC
CASRRTGVYEQYF
>.|TRBV5-1|TRBJ2-1|.
TGCGCCAGCAGCTTGGGGGTTTGGGAGGAGGCGGATGAGCAGTTCTTC
CASSLGVWEEADEQFF
>many|TRBV3-1|TRBJ2-7|TRBD1
TGTGCCAGCAGCCAAGTTAACAGGGGGCTCGCCGAGCAGTACTTC
CASSQVNRGLAEQYF
>many|TRBV7-8|TRBJ2-4|.
TGTGCCAGCAGCTTAGCGGGAGGGGGCTTAAACATTCAGTACTTC
CASSLAGGGLNIQYF
>.|TRBV5-1|TRBJ2-3|.
TGCGCCAGCAGCTTGGGGAAATTGCGAGATACGCAGTATTTT
CASSLGKLRDTQYF
>medium-sized|TRBV7-2|TRBJ2-3|TRBD2
TGTGCCAGCAGCTTAGAGGTAGCGGGAGGGGATACGCAGTATTTT
CASSLEVAGGDTQYF
>many|TRBV7-9|TRBJ1-1|.
TGTGCCAGCAGCCCTAGGGGGGGGCGCGGTACTGAAGCTTTCTTT
CASSPRGGRGTEAFF
>few|TRBV19|TRBJ2-1|.
TGTGCCAGTGATAGGCAGGGTCTAGGATATGGGTACAATGAGCAGTTCTTC
CASDRQGLGYGYNEQFF
>.|TRBV14|TRBJ2-1|.
TGTGCCAGCAGCCCCCTCATTGATGTGTCCAACAATGAGCAGTTCTTC
CASSPLIDVSNNEQFF
>few|TRBV5-1|TRBJ2-3|.
TGCGCCAGCAGCTTGGGAGGGATTAGCACAGATACGCAGTATTTT
CASSLGGISTDTQYF
>many|TRBV29-1|TRBJ2-7|.
TGCAGCGGCGGGACAACCGACTACGAGCAGTACTTC
CSGGTTDYEQYF
>.|TRBV30|TRBJ2-5|.
TGTGCCTGGACTCTAGGGGGGGCAGGAGAGACCCAGTACTTC
CAWTLGGAGETQYF
>many|TRBV19|TRBJ2-3|TRBD2
TGTGCCAGTAGATTGTCTAGCGGGGGCGATTCTAGCACAGATACGCAGTATTTT
CASRLSSGGDSSTDTQYF
>many|TRBV11-2|TRBJ2-6|.
TGTGCCAGCAGCTATTTCCGCGGCTCTGGGGCCAACGTCCTGACTTTC
CASSYFRGSGANVLTF
>many|TRBV5-5|TRBJ1-4|.
TGTGCCAGCAGCTTAAGGGGGGCTAGTGCTGAAAAACTGTTTTTT
CASSLRGASAEKLFF
>.|TRBV6-9|TRBJ2-5|.
TGTGCCAGCAGTTACGTGGCCTATGGTGATGGCCAAGAGACCCAGTACTTC
CASSYVAYGDGQETQYF
>many|TRBV19|TRBJ2-3|TRBD1
TGTGCCAGTAGTATAAGGACAGGGGGTAGAACAGATACGCAGTATTTT
CASSIRTGGRTDTQYF
>many|TRBV15|TRBJ1-1|.
TGTGCCACCAGCAGAGACCGTGGGTCTCGTCGTAACACTGAAGCTTTCTTT
CATSRDRGSRRNTEAFF
>many|TRBV5-5|TRBJ2-7|.
TGTGCCAGCAGCTGGACATATTCCTACGAGCAGTACTTC
CASSWTYSYEQYF
>many|TRBV4-2|TRBJ1-5|TRBD1
TGTGCCAGCAGCCAAGGTCGGACAGGACGTTCGGGCAATCAGCCCCAGCATTTT
CASSQGRTGRSGNQPQHF
>medium-sized|TRBV9|TRBJ2-6|.
TGTGCCAGCAGCCCCTCCTGGTATACAAGAGGGGCCAACGTCCTGACTTTC
CASSPSWYTRGANVLTF
>many|TRBV6-2/TRBV6-3|TRBJ2-1|.
TGTGCCAGCAGTTCTCAGGGGTATGAGCAGTTCTTC
CASSSQGYEQFF
>many|TRBV5-1|TRBJ1-1|.
TGCGCCAGCAGCTTTAACCAGAACACTGAAGCTTTCTTT
CASSFNQNTEAFF
>many|TRBV3-1|TRBJ1-2|.
TGTGCCGCGGGGGGCACGAACTATGGCTACACCTTC
CAAGGTNYGYTF
>.|TRBV5-1|TRBJ2-3|TRBD2
TGCGCCAGTAAGGGACTAGCGGGAAGCACAGATACGCAGTATTTT
CASKGLAGSTDTQYF
>few|TRBV10-3|TRBJ2-5|TRBD1
TGTGCCACCGGGGGACAGGGAGGGTGGAAGACCCAGTACTTC
CATGGQGGWKTQYF
>many|TRBV5-4|TRBJ2-2|.
TGTGCCAGCAGCAGGGGAACCACCGGGGAGCTGTTTTTT
CASSRGTTGELFF
>.|TRBV20-1|TRBJ1-2|TRBD1
TGCAGTGCTAGTGGAACAGGGGCGACGAGCTATGGCTACACCTTC
CSASGTGATSYGYTF
>few|TRBV4-1|TRBJ2-3|.
TGCGCCAGCAGCCCGGGACCAAGCACAGATACGCAGTATTTT
CASSPGPSTDTQYF
>many|TRBV3-1|TRBJ2-3|TRBD1
TGTGCCAGCAGCCACCTGACAGGGAAGAGCACAGATACGCAGTATTTT
CASSHLTGKSTDTQYF
>many|TRBV28|TRBJ2-1|TRBD2
TGTGCCAGCAGTTCTACTAGCGGGTACGCCTACAATGAGCAGTTCTTC
CASSSTSGYAYNEQFF
>few|TRBV12-3/TRBV12-4|TRBJ2-3|TRBD2
TGTGCCAGCACCCCTCTAGCGGGGGTTTCAGATACGCAGTATTTT
CASTPLAGVSDTQYF
>few|TRBV5-4|TRBJ1-1|.
TGTGCCAGCAGCTCCGGGGGGGCTACGAACACTGAAGCTTTCTTT
CASSSGGATNTEAFF
>few|TRBV4-3|TRBJ2-7|TRBD2
TGCGCCAGCAGCCAGCGACTAGCGGGAGACTACGAGCAGTACTTC
CASSQRLAGDYEQYF
>medium-sized|TRBV6-2/TRBV6-3|TRBJ2-4|.
TGTGCCAGCAGTTACTTTGGCCCCGGGTACATTCAGTACTTC
CASSYFGPGYIQYF
>many|TRBV4-1|TRBJ2-3|.
TGCGCCAGCAGCCAAGATCCAGGTGCGGGCACAGATACGCAGTATTTT
CASSQDPGAGTDTQYF
>.|TRBV3-1|TRBJ2-5|TRBD1
TGTGCCAGCAGCGCTCCCGGGGACGGGACAGGGCGATACGAGACCCAGTACTTC
CASSAPGDGTGRYETQYF
>.|TRBV5-1|TRBJ2-7|TRBD2
TGCGCCAGCAGCTTGAGCGGGAGCTACTACGAGCAGTACTTC
CASSLSGSYYEQYF
>many|TRBV4-2|TRBJ2-7|.
TGTGCCAGCAGCCAAGATCAGGGCTCCTACGAGCAGTACTTC
CASSQDQGSYEQYF
>few|TRBV5-1|TRBJ2-7|.
TGCGCCAGCAGCTTGGCGGGGCGCGGGTACGAGCAGTACTTC
CASSLAGRGYEQYF
>many|TRBV24-1|TRBJ2-2|.
TGTGCCACCAGTGATCCCGCGAACACCGGGGAGCTGTTTTTT
CATSDPANTGELFF
>medium-sized|TRBV20-1|TRBJ2-7|.
TGCAGTGCTAGAGACCGGGACTGGGGTTACGAGCAGTACTTC
CSARDRDWGYEQYF
>many|TRBV10-3|TRBJ1-6|TRBD1
TGTGCCATCAGTGACCCCACAGGGGGGGAGCGGGCACCCCTCCACTTT
CAISDPTGGERAPLHF
>many|TRBV7-3|TRBJ2-2|.
TGTGCCAGCAGCTTAATGGCTGCGACCGGGGAGCTGTTTTTT
CASSLMAATGELFF
>.|TRBV29-1|TRBJ2-7|.
TGCAGCGTTGGCGACACACCCTACGAGCAGTACTTC
CSVGDTPYEQYF
>.|TRBV28|TRBJ2-7|TRBD2
TGTGCCAGCAGTTGGGGTCGCGGGAGTGTTAGCGAGCAGTACTTC
CASSWGRGSVSEQYF
>many|TRBV5-6|TRBJ2-4|.
TGTGCCAGCAGCTCGTCGAGGTCAATACTACAGGGTTTCGACAAAAACATTCAGTACTTC
CASSSSRSILQGFDKNIQYF
>few|TRBV6-6|TRBJ2-5|.
TGTGCCAGCAGTACCCCCCAGGGCCCCAGCCAAGAGACCCAGTACTTC
CASSTPQGPSQETQYF
>.|TRBV6-1|TRBJ2-5|.
TGTGCCACCCGGCGGGACAGCCAAGAGACCCAGTACTTC
CATRRDSQETQYF
>few|TRBV10-1|TRBJ2-7|.
TGCGCCAGCAGTGAGTCTATGGGGACGAAGCAGTACTTC
CASSESMGTKQYF
>many|TRBV7-9|TRBJ2-1|.
TGTGCCAGCAGCTTACCGGGGGCGTCCTACAATGAGCAGTTCTTC
CASSLPGASYNEQFF
>.|TRBV11-2|TRBJ2-7|TRBD2
TGTGCCAGCAGCCCGCGCCTAGCGGGAGGTAACGAGCAGTACTTC
CASSPRLAGGNEQYF